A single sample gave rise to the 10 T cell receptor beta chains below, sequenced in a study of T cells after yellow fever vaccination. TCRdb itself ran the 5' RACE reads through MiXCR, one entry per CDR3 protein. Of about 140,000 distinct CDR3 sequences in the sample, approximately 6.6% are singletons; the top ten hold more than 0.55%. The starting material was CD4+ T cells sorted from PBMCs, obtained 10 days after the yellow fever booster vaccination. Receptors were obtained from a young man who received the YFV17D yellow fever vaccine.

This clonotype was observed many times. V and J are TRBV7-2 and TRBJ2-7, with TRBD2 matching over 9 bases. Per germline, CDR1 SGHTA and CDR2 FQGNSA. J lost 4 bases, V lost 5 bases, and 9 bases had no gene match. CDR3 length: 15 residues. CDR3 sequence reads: CASSQSGRTLYEQYF. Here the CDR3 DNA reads TGTGCCAGCAGCCAAAGCGGGAGGACCCTTTACGAGCAGTACTTC.

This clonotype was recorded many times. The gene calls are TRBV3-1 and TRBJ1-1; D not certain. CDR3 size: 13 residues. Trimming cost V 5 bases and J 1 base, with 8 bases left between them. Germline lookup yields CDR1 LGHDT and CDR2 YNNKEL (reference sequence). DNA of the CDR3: TGTGCCAGCAGCACAACAGCGAACACTGAAGCTTTCTTT. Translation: CASSTTANTEAFF.

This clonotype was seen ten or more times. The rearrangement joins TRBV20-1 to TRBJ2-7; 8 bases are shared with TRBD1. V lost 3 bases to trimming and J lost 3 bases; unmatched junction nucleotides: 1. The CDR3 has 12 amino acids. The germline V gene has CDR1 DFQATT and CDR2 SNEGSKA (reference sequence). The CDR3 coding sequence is TGCAGTGCTAGGGACAGGGTCTACGAGCAGTACTTC. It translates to CSARDRVYEQYF.

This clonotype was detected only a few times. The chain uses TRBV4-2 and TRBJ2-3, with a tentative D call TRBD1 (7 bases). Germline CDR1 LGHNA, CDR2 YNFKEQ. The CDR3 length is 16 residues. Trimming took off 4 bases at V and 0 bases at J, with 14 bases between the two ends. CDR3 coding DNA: TGTGCCAGCAGCCGCGGGGACAGACAAAGCACAGATACGCAGTATTTT. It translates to CASSRGDRQSTDTQYF.

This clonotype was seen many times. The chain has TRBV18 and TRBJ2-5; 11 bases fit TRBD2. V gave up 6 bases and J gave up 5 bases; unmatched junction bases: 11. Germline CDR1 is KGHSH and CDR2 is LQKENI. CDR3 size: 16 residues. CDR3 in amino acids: CASSSTLLAGVETQYF. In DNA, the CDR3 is TGTGCCAGCTCGTCTACTCTACTAGCGGGAGTGGAGACCCAGTACTTC.

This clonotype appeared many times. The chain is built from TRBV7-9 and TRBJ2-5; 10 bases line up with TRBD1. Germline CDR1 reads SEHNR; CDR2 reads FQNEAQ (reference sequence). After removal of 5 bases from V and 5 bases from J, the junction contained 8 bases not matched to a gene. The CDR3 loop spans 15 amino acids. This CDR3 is CASSRQGALRETQYF. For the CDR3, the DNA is TGTGCCAGCAGCCGACAGGGGGCTTTACGGGAGACCCAGTACTTC.

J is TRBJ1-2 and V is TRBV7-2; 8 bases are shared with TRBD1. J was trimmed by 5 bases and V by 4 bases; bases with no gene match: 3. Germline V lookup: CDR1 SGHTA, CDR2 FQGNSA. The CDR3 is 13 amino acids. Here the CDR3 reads CASSSGQGYGYTF. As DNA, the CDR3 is TGTGCCAGCAGCTCAGGACAGGGTTATGGCTACACCTTC.

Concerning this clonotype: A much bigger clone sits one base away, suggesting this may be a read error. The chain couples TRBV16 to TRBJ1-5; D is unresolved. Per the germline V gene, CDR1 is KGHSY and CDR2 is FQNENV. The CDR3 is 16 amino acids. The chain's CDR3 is CASSQFTLSSKQPQHF. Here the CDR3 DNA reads TGTGCCAGCAGCCAATTCACACTCAGTAGCAAGCAGCCCCAGCATTTT.

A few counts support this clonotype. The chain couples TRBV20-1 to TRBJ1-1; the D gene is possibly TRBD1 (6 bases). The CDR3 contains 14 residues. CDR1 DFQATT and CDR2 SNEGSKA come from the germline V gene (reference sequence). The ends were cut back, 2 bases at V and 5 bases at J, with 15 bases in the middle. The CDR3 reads CSARTGGQATEAFF. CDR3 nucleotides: TGCAGTGCTAGAACGGGGGGGCAAGCAACTGAAGCTTTCTTT.

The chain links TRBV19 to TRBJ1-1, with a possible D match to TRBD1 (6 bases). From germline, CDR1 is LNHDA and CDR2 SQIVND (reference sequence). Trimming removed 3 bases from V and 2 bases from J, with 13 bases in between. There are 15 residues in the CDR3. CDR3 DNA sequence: TGTGCCAGTAGTATTCAGGGGACGGTTAACACTGAAGCTTTCTTT. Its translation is CASSIQGTVNTEAFF.